The 10 T cell receptor beta chains presented below share a single source sample, sequenced in a study of CD8 T cells in Susac syndrome. The authors reverse transcribed about 0.5 to 1 ug RNA with random hexamers. TCRdb recomputed calls from the immunoSEQ multiplex PCR reads with MiXCR, one row per CDR3 protein. The table includes 95,000 or so distinct CDR3 sequences, 85% to 95% detected once. The sequenced sample consisted of CD8+ T cells from PBMCs. These receptor sequences come from a human donor in good health.

This chain links TRBV5-6 with TRBJ1-1, with a tentative D call TRBD1 (5 bases). This CDR3 has 12 residues. Germline CDR1 is SGHDT and CDR2 is YYEEEE. V was trimmed by 0 bases and J by 8 bases, leaving 8 bases between them. The CDR3 DNA is TGTGCCAGCAGCTTGGGCAGGGTAGAAGCTTTCTTT. This encodes CASSLGRVEAFF.

The rearrangement joins TRBV3-1 to TRBJ2-5; unclear D gene. This CDR3 has 14 amino acids. The germline gives CDR1 LGHDT, CDR2 YNNKEL (reference sequence). V lost 1 base to trimming and J lost 3 bases, with 9 bases between them. CDR3 amino acids: CASSQVTGEETQYF. As DNA, the CDR3 is TGTGCCAGCAGCCAAGTCACTGGGGAAGAGACCCAGTACTTC.

The chain uses TRBV19 and TRBJ1-5; D is uncertain. The length of the CDR3 is 14 residues. V was pared by 1 base and J by 4 bases, with 8 bases between. Germline CDR1 LNHDA, CDR2 SQIVND (reference sequence). CDR3 sequence (DNA): TGTGCCAGTAGTATAGTGTACGGGAATCAGCCCCAGCATTTT. Translation gives CASSIVYGNQPQHF.

The chain carries TRBV15 and TRBJ2-5, with a tentative D call TRBD2 (6 bases). The V end lost 3 bases, the J end lost 1 base, and 9 bases lay between the germline ends. The CDR3 is 14 residues long. Germline lookup yields CDR1 LNHNV and CDR2 YYDKDF (reference sequence). This chain's CDR3 is CATSRRRGQETQYF. The CDR3 DNA reads TGTGCCACCAGCAGGCGGAGGGGCCAAGAGACCCAGTACTTC.

This clonotype was seen only once. Germline is not matched at one junction end, which may reflect a read error. The chain joins TRBV12-3 or TRBV12-4 to TRBJ2-7; D possibly corresponds to TRBD1 (5 bases). CDR3 size: 13 residues. CDR3 sequence reads: CASRLGVGHEQYF. CDR3 coding DNA: TGTGCCAGCAGGTTAGGGGTGGGGCACGAGCAGTACTTC.

The chain uses TRBV5-4 and TRBJ1-2, with D perhaps matching TRBD1 (5 bases). V lost 0 bases to trimming and J lost 7 bases, with 10 bases between them. This CDR3 region has 13 residues. Germline loops: CDR1 SGHNT, CDR2 YYREEE (reference sequence). The DNA of the CDR3 is TGTGCCAGCAGCTTGGGAGGGGTGGGTGGCTACACCTTC. Its translation is CASSLGGVGGYTF. Variable domain in full (rest from reference TRBV5-4 and TRBJ1-2): ETGVTQSPTHLIKTRGQQVTLRCSSQSGHNTVSWYQQALGQGPQFIFQYYREEENGRGNFPPRFSGLQFPNYSSELNVNALELDDSALYLCASSLGGVGGYTFGSGTRLTVV.

CDR3 region: CASSLGTELSYGYTF. The CDR3, as DNA: TGTGCCAGCAGCCTCGGGACAGAACTATCCTATGGCTACACCTTC. The V call is TRBV7-3, the J call TRBJ1-2; 7 bases align to TRBD1. CDR3 length equals 15 residues. Germline CDR1 is SGHTA and CDR2 is FQGTGA. The V segment lost 5 bases and the J segment 4 bases; nucleotides outside the gene matches: 10.

V is TRBV4-1 and J is TRBJ2-5; TRBD1 matches 7 bases. The J segment lost 2 bases and the V segment lost 0 bases, leaving 9 bases of the junction unmatched. The CDR3 extends over 17 amino acids. Germline V gene lookup returns CDR1 MGHRA and CDR2 YSYEKL. This CDR3 reads CASSQDNPRTGQETQYF. The DNA of the CDR3 is TGCGCCAGCAGCCAAGATAACCCCCGGACAGGACAAGAGACCCAGTACTTC.

The chain joins TRBV6-1 to TRBJ1-5; a possible D gene is TRBD1 (5 bases). CDR3 length equals 13 residues. Per the germline V gene, CDR1 is MNHNS and CDR2 is SASEGT. The ends were cut back, 2 bases at V and 9 bases at J, with 11 bases in the middle. The CDR3 loop reads CASSELQGGPQHF. For the CDR3, the DNA is TGTGCCAGCAGTGAACTCCAGGGAGGGCCCCAGCATTTT.

This chain connects TRBV20-1 to TRBJ2-7, with D uncertain. The CDR3 is 13 amino acids. The ends were cut back, 5 bases at V and 0 bases at J, with 11 bases in the middle. Germline loops: CDR1 DFQATT, CDR2 SNEGSKA (reference sequence). CDR3 sequence (DNA): TGCAGTGCTCGGGCGACCGTCTCCTACGAGCAGTACTTC. Its translation is CSARATVSYEQYF.